Listed below are T cell receptor beta chains from one sample, sequenced in a study of cytomegalovirus exposure and HLA in healthy donors. Sequenced by immunoSEQ multiplex PCR; TCRdb stores in-frame clones only, minus some. The sample has under 250,000 clones; around 82% are singletons. The specimen was PBMCs. The receptor set was obtained from a woman in her 30s in good health and CMV-seronegative. Each CDR3 is given with its conserved first and last residue. D genes are given only for firm matches. The size of a clone is reported for some rows only, either as once, few or many, or as a class for expanded clones.

J gene | D gene | V gene | clone size | CDR3 protein | CDR3 DNA
TRBJ2-4 | TRBD2 | TRBV7-8 | . | CASSLGGLAVENIQYF | TGTGCCAGCAGCTTAGGGGGACTAGCGGTGGAAAACATTCAGTACTTC
TRBJ1-1 | . | TRBV5-1 | . | CASSWQGIGGTEAFF | TGCGCCAGCAGCTGGCAGGGGATCGGCGGCACTGAAGCTTTCTTT
TRBJ2-7 | . | TRBV4-2 | . | CASSQEPPGQYYEQYF | TGTGCCAGCAGCCAAGAGCCCCCCGGACAGTACTACGAGCAGTACTTC
TRBJ2-7 | . | TRBV5-6 | . | CASSSGLYYEQYF | TGTGCCAGCAGCTCCGGACTTTACTACGAGCAGTACTTC
TRBJ1-2 | . | TRBV28 | . | CASSPVSYGYTF | TGTGCCAGCAGTCCAGTATCCTATGGCTACACCTTC
TRBJ1-2 | . | TRBV30 | once | CAWSGGGLSLHF | TGTGCCTGGAGTGGGGGGGGGCTCTCGTTACACTTC
TRBJ1-2 | TRBD1 | TRBV30 | . | CAWSSAGGYYGYTF | TGTGCCTGGAGTTCTGCAGGGGGCTACTATGGCTACACCTTC
TRBJ2-1 | . | TRBV7-8 | . | CASSYQLGVLGYEPIAYNEQFF | TGTGCCAGCAGCTACCAGTTGGGTGTGCTAGGTTATGAGCCAATAGCCTACAATGAGCAGTTCTTC
TRBJ1-4 | . | TRBV7-9 | . | CASSPRTDTNEKLFF | TGTGCCAGCAGCCCCCGGACAGATACTAATGAAAAACTGTTTTTT
TRBJ1-3 | . | TRBV12-5 | . | CASGDISGNTIYF | TGTGCTAGTGGTGACATCTCTGGAAACACCATATATTTT
TRBJ2-5 | . | TRBV5-4 | once | CASSLGGGEETQYF | TGTGCCAGCAGCTTGGGGGGGGGCGAAGAGACCCAGTACTTC
TRBJ1-2 | . | TRBV11-2 | . | CASQGGSECGYTF | TGTGCCAGCCAAGGAGGTTCCGAATGTGGCTACACCTTC
TRBJ2-3 | . | TRBV13 | medium-sized | CASSLGGGAYTQYF | TGTGCCAGCAGCTTAGGAGGGGGGGCTTATACGCAGTATTTT
TRBJ2-5 | TRBD2 | TRBV15 | . | CATSSPRERGVETQYF | TGTGCCACCAGCAGTCCTCGGGAGCGGGGAGTGGAGACCCAGTACTTC
TRBJ1-5 | . | TRBV6-5 | . | CASRLMGDQPQHF | TGTGCCAGCAGACTGATGGGAGATCAGCCCCAGCATTTT
TRBJ1-2 | . | TRBV6-6 | . | CASSYGQVYGYTF | TGTGCCAGCAGTTACGGTCAGGTCTATGGCTACACCTTC
TRBJ2-1 | . | TRBV6-6 | . | CASSYPGVSYNEQFF | TGTGCCAGCAGTTACCCAGGGGTCTCCTACAATGAGCAGTTCTTC
TRBJ2-5 | TRBD2 | TRBV5-6 | . | CASSSGGGGVETQYF | TGTGCCAGCAGCTCGGGGGGCGGGGGGGTGGAGACCCAGTACTTC
TRBJ2-7 | . | TRBV7-4 | . | CASSLALTGPKDEQYF | TGTGCCAGCAGCTTAGCGTTGACAGGCCCCAAGGACGAGCAGTACTTC